This T cell receptor (beta chain) was profiled in a study of T cells after posttransplantation cyclophosphamide. Only in-frame clones appear in the TCRdb table, and some are missing; sequencing was by immunoSEQ multiplex PCR. The data contain tens of thousands of clones, 93% of them singletons. The related graft donor's blood sample was taken on the day of bone marrow donation. The CDR3 spans 16 residues. The V gene's germline CDR1 is SSHAT and CDR2 FNYEAQ (reference sequence). Losses at the gene ends were 4 bases for V and 5 bases for J; bases not matched to a gene: 9. The chain carries TRBV7-7 and TRBJ1-5, with 9 bases identical to TRBD1. The sample consisted of PBMCs. The TCR was taken from a woman in her twenties or thirties in good health and a related stem cell transplant donor. CDR3 bases: TGTGCCAGCAGCTCCCGGGACAGGGTTTTCGATCAGCCCCAGCATTTT. The encoded protein is CASSSRDRVFDQPQHF. The full variable domain, with the rest looked up from reference TRBV7-7 and TRBJ1-5, is GAGVSQSPRYKVTKRGQDVTLRCDPISSHATLYWYQQALGQGPEFLTYFNYEAQPDKSGLPSDRFSAERPEGSISTLTIQRTEQRDSAMYRCASSSRDRVFDQPQHFGDGTRLSIL.